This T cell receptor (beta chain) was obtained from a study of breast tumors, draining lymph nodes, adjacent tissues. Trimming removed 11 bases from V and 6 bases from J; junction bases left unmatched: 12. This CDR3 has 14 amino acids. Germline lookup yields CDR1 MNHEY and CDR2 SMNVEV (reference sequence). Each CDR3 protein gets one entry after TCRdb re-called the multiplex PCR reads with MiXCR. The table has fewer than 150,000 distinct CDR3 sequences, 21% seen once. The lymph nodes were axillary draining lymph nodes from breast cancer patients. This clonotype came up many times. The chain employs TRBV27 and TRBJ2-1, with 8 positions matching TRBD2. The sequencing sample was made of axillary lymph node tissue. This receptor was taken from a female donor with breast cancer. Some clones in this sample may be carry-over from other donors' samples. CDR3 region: CACRAGVPPNEQFF. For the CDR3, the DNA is TGTGCCTGCCGAGCGGGAGTGCCCCCCAATGAGCAGTTCTTC.